This T cell receptor (beta chain) appears in the sequencing data of a study of identical twins. Notes on the study in general: Invariant MAIT and iNKT cells are populations that could partly confound zero-insertion analyses. Reduced insertions were recorded for abundant cord blood beta clonotypes, with no such pattern in memory repertoires.

TCRdb ran MiXCR on the 5' RACE reads and lists one entry per CDR3 protein. The sample consists of 570,000 or so distinct CDR3 sequences, around a tenth of them appearing once. A word on this clonotype: Its antigen remains unknown.

CDR1 and CDR2 from the germline V gene are SEHNR and FQNEAQ (reference sequence). V lost 6 bases and J lost 2, with 15 bases in between. CDR3 length: 15 amino acids. These data were also reused for a study on yellow fever vaccine responses in identical twins.

This chain joins TRBV7-9 and TRBJ2-3; no definite D call. This TCR was sampled from a woman aged 18-29 years in good health. The specimen sequenced was PBMCs. CDR3 amino acids: CASRRQGLYTDTQYF. CDR3 bases: TGTGCCAGCAGGAGGCAAGGCTTATACACAGATACGCAGTATTTT.